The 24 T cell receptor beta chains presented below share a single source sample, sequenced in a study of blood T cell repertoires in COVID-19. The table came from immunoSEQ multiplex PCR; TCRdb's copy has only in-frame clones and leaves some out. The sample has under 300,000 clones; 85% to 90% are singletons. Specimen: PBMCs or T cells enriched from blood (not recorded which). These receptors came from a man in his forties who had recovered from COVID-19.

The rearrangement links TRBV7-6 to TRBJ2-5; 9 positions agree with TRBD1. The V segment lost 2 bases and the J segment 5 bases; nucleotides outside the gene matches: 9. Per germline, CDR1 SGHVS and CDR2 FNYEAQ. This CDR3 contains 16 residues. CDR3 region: CASSLTPGQGSETQYF. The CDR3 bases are TGTGCCAGCAGCTTAACCCCGGGACAGGGATCGGAGACCCAGTACTTC.

The CDR3 DNA follows: TGTGCCAGCAGTGCTGATAGCGGGTGGATCAATGAGCAGTTCTTC. This translates into CASSADSGWINEQFF. This sequence joins TRBV28 and TRBJ2-1; 7 bases agree with TRBD2. CDR1 is MDHEN and CDR2 is SYDVKM in the germline V gene. The CDR3 extends over 15 amino acids. J gave up 6 bases and V 5 bases, and 10 bases lay outside the gene matches.

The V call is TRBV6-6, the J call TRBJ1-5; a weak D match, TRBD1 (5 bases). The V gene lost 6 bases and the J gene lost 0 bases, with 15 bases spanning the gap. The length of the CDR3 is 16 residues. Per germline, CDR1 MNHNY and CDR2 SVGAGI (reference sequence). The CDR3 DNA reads TGTGCCAGCAGCTCGTGGGGGGGGTATAGCAATCAGCCCCAGCATTTT. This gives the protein CASSSWGGYSNQPQHF.

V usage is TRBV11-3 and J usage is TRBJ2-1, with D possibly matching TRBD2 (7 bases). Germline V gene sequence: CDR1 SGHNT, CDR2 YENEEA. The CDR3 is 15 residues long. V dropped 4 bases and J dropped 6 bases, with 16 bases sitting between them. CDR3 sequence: CASSSWAGAFNEQFF. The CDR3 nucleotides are TGTGCCAGCAGCTCTTGGGCGGGGGCCTTCAATGAGCAGTTCTTC.

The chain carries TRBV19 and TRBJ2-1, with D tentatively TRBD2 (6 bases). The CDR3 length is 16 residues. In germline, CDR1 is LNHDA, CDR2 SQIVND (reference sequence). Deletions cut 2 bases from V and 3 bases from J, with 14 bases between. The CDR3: CASSIPREEDYNEQFF. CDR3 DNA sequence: TGTGCCAGTAGTATACCCAGGGAGGAGGACTACAATGAGCAGTTCTTC.

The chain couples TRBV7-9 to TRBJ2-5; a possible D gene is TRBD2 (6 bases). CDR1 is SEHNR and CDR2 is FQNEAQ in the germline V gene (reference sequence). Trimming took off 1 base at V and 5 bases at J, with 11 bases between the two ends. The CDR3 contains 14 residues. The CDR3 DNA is TGTGCCAGCAGCTTAGGCGGGACGCAGGAGACCCAGTACTTC. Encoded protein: CASSLGGTQETQYF.

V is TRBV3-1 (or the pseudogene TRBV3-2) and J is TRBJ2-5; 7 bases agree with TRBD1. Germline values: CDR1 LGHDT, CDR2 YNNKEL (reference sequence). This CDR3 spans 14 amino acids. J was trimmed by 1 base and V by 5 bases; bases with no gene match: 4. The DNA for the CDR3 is TGTGCCAGCAGCGAACAGGGGATCCAAGAGACCCAGTACTTC. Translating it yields CASSEQGIQETQYF.

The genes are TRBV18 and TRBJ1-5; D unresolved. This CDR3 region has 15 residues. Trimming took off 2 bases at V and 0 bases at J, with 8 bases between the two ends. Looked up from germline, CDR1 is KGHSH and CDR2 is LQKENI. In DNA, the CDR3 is TGTGCCAGCTCACCATGGCGGATTAGCAATCAGCCCCAGCATTTT. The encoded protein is CASSPWRISNQPQHF.

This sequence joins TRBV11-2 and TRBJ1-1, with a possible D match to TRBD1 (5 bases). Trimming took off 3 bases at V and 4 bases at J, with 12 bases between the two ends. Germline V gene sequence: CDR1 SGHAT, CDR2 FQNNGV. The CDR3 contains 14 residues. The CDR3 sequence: CASSFRGLSTEAFF. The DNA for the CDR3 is TGTGCCAGCAGCTTTAGGGGATTGAGCACTGAAGCTTTCTTT.

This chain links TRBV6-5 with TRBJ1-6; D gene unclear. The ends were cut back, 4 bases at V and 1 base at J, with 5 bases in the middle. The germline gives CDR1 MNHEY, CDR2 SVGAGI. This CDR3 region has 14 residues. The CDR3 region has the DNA TGTGCCAGCAGTTTAGATTCCTATAATTCACCCCTCCACTTT. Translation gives CASSLDSYNSPLHF.

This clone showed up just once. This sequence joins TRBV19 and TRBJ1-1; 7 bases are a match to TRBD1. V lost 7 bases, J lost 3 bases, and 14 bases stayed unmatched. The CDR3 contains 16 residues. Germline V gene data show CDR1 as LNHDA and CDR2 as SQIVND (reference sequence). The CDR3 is CASTPAARQGHTEAFF. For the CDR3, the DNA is TGTGCCAGTACCCCCGCGGCCCGACAGGGACACACTGAAGCTTTCTTT.

The CDR3 sequence: CASSVDGTGRQPQHF. In DNA form, the CDR3 reads TGTGCCAGCAGCGTCGACGGGACAGGGCGTCAGCCCCAGCATTTT. The genes are TRBV9 and TRBJ1-5; TRBD1 matches 9 bases. Germline V lookup: CDR1 SGDLS, CDR2 YYNGEE. Trimming cost V 2 bases and J 6 bases; bases outside gene matches: 6. There are 15 residues in the CDR3.

CDR3 residues: CASSTGSFSGANVLTF. The CDR3 DNA is TGTGCCAGCTCGACAGGGAGTTTCTCTGGGGCCAACGTCCTGACTTTC. The gene calls are TRBV28 and TRBJ2-6, with 7 bases aligning to TRBD1. The CDR3 covers 16 residues. Germline CDR1 and CDR2: MDHEN and SYDVKM. V was pared by 8 bases and J by 0 bases, with 7 bases of the junction left unmatched.

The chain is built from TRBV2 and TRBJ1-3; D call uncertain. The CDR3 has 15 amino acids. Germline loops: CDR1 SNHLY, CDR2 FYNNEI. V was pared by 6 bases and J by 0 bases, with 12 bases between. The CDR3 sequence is CASRGGLFSGNTIYF. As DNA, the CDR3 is TGTGCCAGCAGGGGCGGACTCTTCTCTGGAAACACCATATATTTT.

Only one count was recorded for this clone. As DNA, the CDR3 is TGTGCCAGCAGTTACCCCCAGTCACCCCTCCACTTT. Its translation: CASSYPQSPLHF. The chain employs TRBV6-2 or TRBV6-3 and TRBJ1-6; D is unclear. Trimming cost V 2 bases and J 10 bases, with 6 bases left between them. This CDR3 contains 12 residues. Germline V gives CDR1 MNHEY, CDR2 SVGEGT.

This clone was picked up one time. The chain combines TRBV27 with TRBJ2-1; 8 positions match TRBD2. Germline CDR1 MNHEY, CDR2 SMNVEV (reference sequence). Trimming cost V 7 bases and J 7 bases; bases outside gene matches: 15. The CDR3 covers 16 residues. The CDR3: CASTSSGGPATNEQFF. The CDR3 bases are TGTGCCAGCACTTCTTCGGGAGGGCCGGCGACTAATGAGCAGTTCTTC.

The CDR3 spells CASRGAGGSYGYTF. The CDR3 DNA is TGTGCCAGCAGGGGAGCAGGGGGTTCCTATGGCTACACCTTC. The rearrangement joins TRBV28 to TRBJ1-2; 7 bases agree with TRBD1. This CDR3 spans 14 amino acids. Per germline, CDR1 MDHEN and CDR2 SYDVKM. V lost 6 bases, J lost 4 bases, and 8 bases stayed unmatched.

Here the CDR3 DNA reads TGCAGTGCTAGGGGGGACTATGAGCAGTTCTTC. As protein: CSARGDYEQFF. The rearrangement uses TRBV20-1 and TRBJ2-1, with TRBD2 as a possible D gene (6 bases). This CDR3 is 11 amino acids long. Germline V gives CDR1 DFQATT, CDR2 SNEGSKA (reference sequence). Trimming left V 3 bases short and J 8 bases short, with 8 bases between.

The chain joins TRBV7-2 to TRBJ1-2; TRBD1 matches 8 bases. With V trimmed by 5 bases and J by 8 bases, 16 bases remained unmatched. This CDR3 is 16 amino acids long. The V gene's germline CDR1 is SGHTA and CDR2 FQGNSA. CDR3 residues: CASSTPRSGGLSGYTF. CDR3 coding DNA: TGTGCCAGCAGCACCCCGCGGTCAGGGGGCCTATCGGGCTACACCTTC. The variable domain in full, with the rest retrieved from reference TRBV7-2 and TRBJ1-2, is GAGVSQSPSNKVTEKGKDVELRCDPISGHTALYWYRQSLGQGLEFLIYFQGNSAPDKSGLPSDRFSAERTGGSVSTLTIQRTQQEDSAVYLCASSTPRSGGLSGYTFGSGTRLTVV.

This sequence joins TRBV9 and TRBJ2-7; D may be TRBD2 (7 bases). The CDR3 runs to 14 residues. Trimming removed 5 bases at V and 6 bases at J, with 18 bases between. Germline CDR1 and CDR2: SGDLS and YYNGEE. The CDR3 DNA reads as TGTGCCAGCAGTAAAGGGGGAGGGTTGGTCGAGCAGTACTTC. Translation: CASSKGGGLVEQYF.

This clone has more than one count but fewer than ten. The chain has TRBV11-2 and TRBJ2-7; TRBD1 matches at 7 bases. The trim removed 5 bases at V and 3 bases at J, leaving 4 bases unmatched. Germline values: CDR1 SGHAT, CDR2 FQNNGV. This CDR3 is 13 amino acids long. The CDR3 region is CASSRDRNYEQYF. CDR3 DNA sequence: TGTGCCAGCAGCCGGGACAGAAACTACGAGCAGTACTTC.

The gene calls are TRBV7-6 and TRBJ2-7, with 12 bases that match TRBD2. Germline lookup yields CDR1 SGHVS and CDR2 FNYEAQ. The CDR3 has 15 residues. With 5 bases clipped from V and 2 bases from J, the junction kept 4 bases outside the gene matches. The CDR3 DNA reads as TGTGCCAGCAGCCCGCGACTAGCGGGGGCCTACGAGCAGTACTTC. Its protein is CASSPRLAGAYEQYF.

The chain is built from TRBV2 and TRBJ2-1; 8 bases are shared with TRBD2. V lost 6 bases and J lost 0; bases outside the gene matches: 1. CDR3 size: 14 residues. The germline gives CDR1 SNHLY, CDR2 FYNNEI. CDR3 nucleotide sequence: TGTGCCAGCAGGAGCGGGAGCTCCTACAATGAGCAGTTCTTC. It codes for CASRSGSSYNEQFF.

CDR3 loop: CASSSFRMGTSGYEQYF. The CDR3 coding sequence is TGTGCCAGTAGTAGTTTTCGGATGGGTACTAGCGGCTACGAGCAGTACTTC. The rearrangement uses TRBV19 and TRBJ2-7, with 8 bases aligning to TRBD2. Germline CDR1 is LNHDA and CDR2 is SQIVND (reference sequence). V shed 4 bases and J 3 bases; nucleotides not matched to a gene: 14. This CDR3 is 17 amino acids long.